This passage covers 25 T cell receptor beta chains from one sample sequenced in a study of T cell responses to AZD1222 COVID-19 vaccine. TCRdb keeps only in-frame clones here, not all; method: immunoSEQ multiplex PCR. The repertoire has 90,000 to 120,000 clones, 80% to 95% of them found once; the top ten carry around 5.9%. This specimen was peripheral blood, taken 28 days after the second AZD1222 dose. Receptor source: an adult who received the AZD1222 COVID-19 vaccine.

The chain recombines TRBV24-1 with TRBJ2-1, with 9 bases matching TRBD1. V lost 6 bases, J lost 7 bases, and 9 bases stayed unmatched. The CDR3 spans 15 residues. CDR1 is KGHDR and CDR2 is SFDVKD in the germline V gene. The CDR3 loop is CATSPRTGVANEQFF. The CDR3 nucleotides are TGTGCCACCAGTCCCCGGACAGGGGTTGCAAATGAGCAGTTCTTC.

The V and J genes are TRBV19 and TRBJ2-4; 12 nucleotides match TRBD2. V was clipped by 1 base and J by 0 bases; unmatched bases: 1. This CDR3 comprises 17 residues. The germline gives CDR1 LNHDA, CDR2 SQIVND (reference sequence). The CDR3 loop is CASSIGTSGKAKNIQYF. CDR3 nucleotide sequence: TGTGCCAGTAGTATAGGGACTAGCGGGAAAGCCAAAAACATTCAGTACTTC.

V usage is TRBV5-4 and J usage is TRBJ1-2; D is perhaps TRBD1 (5 bases). The ends were cut back, 1 base at V and 0 bases at J, with 10 bases in the middle. From germline, CDR1 is SGHNT and CDR2 YYREEE (reference sequence). The CDR3 extends over 15 amino acids. CDR3 nucleotide sequence: TGTGCCAGCAGCTTGCTCGGGGGAACTAACTATGGCTACACCTTC. This encodes CASSLLGGTNYGYTF.

V and J are TRBV11-2 and TRBJ2-1; D is possibly TRBD1 (6 bases). V gave up 2 bases and J gave up 6 bases, with 11 bases separating them. CDR1 and CDR2 from the germline V gene are SGHAT and FQNNGV. This CDR3 is built from 14 residues. For the CDR3, the DNA is TGTGCCAGCAGCTTACTAGGGGGATCCAATGAGCAGTTCTTC. Translated, it gives CASSLLGGSNEQFF.

Ten or more counts support this clone. Different DNA sequences within this sample yield the same CDR3. The CDR3: CASSLGGSNQPQHF. The CDR3 nucleotides are TGTGCCAGCAGCTTGGGTGGTAGCAATCAGCCCCAGCATTTT. J is TRBJ1-5 and V is TRBV5-6; D is unclear. The CDR3 extends over 14 amino acids. The V end lost 0 bases, the J end lost 0 bases, and 4 bases lay between the germline ends. The germline V gene encodes CDR1 SGHDT and CDR2 YYEEEE.

The rearrangement uses TRBV3-1 (or the pseudogene TRBV3-2) and TRBJ2-7; 7 nucleotides agree with TRBD2. Germline V gene lookup returns CDR1 LGHDT and CDR2 YNNKEL (reference sequence). The V segment lost 1 base and the J segment 0 bases; nucleotides outside the gene matches: 6. This CDR3 region has 16 residues. In nucleotides, the CDR3 is TGTGCCAGCAGCCAAGTTCTAGCGGCCACCTCCTACGAGCAGTACTTC. Translation gives CASSQVLAATSYEQYF.

This chain uses TRBV3-1 (or the pseudogene TRBV3-2) with TRBJ2-7, with D tentatively TRBD1 (7 bases). V was pared by 0 bases and J by 6 bases, with 18 bases between. The length of the CDR3 is 16 residues. Germline CDR1 is LGHDT and CDR2 is YNNKEL (reference sequence). CDR3 residues: CASSQDLKAEGAEQYF. The CDR3 coding sequence is TGTGCCAGCAGCCAAGATTTAAAAGCGGAGGGGGCCGAGCAGTACTTC.

The chain joins TRBV11-3 to TRBJ2-1; 12 nucleotides agree with TRBD2. Looked up from germline, CDR1 is SGHNT and CDR2 is YENEEA. V lost 1 base and J lost 2; bases outside the gene matches: 6. CDR3 length: 18 amino acids. The CDR3 reads CASSLASGRAIPYNEQFF. The DNA for the CDR3 is TGTGCCAGCAGCTTAGCTAGCGGGAGGGCCATCCCCTACAATGAGCAGTTCTTC.

This chain links TRBV30 with TRBJ1-1; 7 nucleotides line up with TRBD1. Per germline, CDR1 GTSNPN and CDR2 SVGIG (reference sequence). V shed 3 bases, J shed 1 base, and the junction held 5 bases outside the gene matches. The CDR3 length is 14 residues. The chain's CDR3 is CAWRDWDRNTEAFF. DNA of the CDR3: TGTGCCTGGAGAGATTGGGACAGGAACACTGAAGCTTTCTTT.

The V call is TRBV6-4, the J call TRBJ2-3; 10 bases match TRBD1. V dropped 6 bases and J dropped 3; count of bases not matched to a gene: 3. Germline CDR1 and CDR2: MRHNA and SNTAGT. The CDR3 length is 14 residues. The CDR3 loop is CASSRTGGTDTQYF. The CDR3 DNA sequence: TGTGCCAGCAGCCGGACAGGGGGAACAGATACGCAGTATTTT.

This chain uses TRBV6-5 with TRBJ1-5; D gene unclear. The germline V and J ends were trimmed by 0 bases and 4 bases, with 10 bases remaining between them. Per germline, CDR1 MNHEY and CDR2 SVGAGI. The CDR3 has 15 amino acids. This CDR3 reads CASSYSNGPNQPQHF. The CDR3 nucleotides read TGTGCCAGCAGTTACTCGAACGGTCCAAATCAGCCCCAGCATTTT.

The chain joins TRBV5-5 to TRBJ2-1; 8 bases align to TRBD2. The V and J ends lost 0 bases and 4 bases, in that order; junction bases with no gene match: 3. Germline loops: CDR1 SGHKS, CDR2 YYEKEE (reference sequence). The CDR3 contains 15 residues. The CDR3 reads CASSLAASGYNEQFF. The CDR3 nucleotides read TGTGCCAGCAGCTTGGCGGCTAGCGGGTACAATGAGCAGTTCTTC.

This chain joins TRBV7-6 and TRBJ1-4; 8 nucleotides align to TRBD1. V was clipped by 7 bases and J by 7 bases; unmatched bases: 11. The CDR3 covers 15 residues. Germline-derived CDR1 and CDR2 are SGHVS and FNYEAQ. CDR3 bases: TGTGCCAGCAACCAGGGGGGCAGGGGGCGTGAAAAACTGTTTTTT. This sequence encodes CASNQGGRGREKLFF.

This clone was found once. The chain couples TRBV11-2 to TRBJ2-1, with a tentative D call TRBD1 (6 bases). V was cut by 4 bases and J by 2 bases, with 12 bases left in between. Germline CDR1 SGHAT, CDR2 FQNNGV. The CDR3 length is 15 residues. The CDR3 spells CASSSTGIPYNEQFF. The CDR3 DNA reads as TGTGCCAGCAGCTCCACAGGGATCCCCTACAATGAGCAGTTCTTC.

This clone is a singleton in its sample. The V and J genes are TRBV7-9 and TRBJ2-1, with 9 bases aligning to TRBD2. The CDR3 is 16 residues long. The V and J ends lost 5 bases and 0 bases, in that order; junction bases with no gene match: 5. CDR1 SEHNR and CDR2 FQNEAQ come from the germline V gene (reference sequence). The DNA of the CDR3 is TGTGCCAGCAGCGAACTAGCGGGCAGCTCCTACAATGAGCAGTTCTTC. Protein sequence: CASSELAGSSYNEQFF.

This chain uses TRBV6-2 or TRBV6-3 with TRBJ2-7; 7 bases agree with TRBD2. The CDR3 covers 15 residues. Germline assignment: CDR1 MNHEY and CDR2 SVGEGT. Trimming cost V 6 bases and J 1 base; bases outside gene matches: 9. CDR3 in DNA: TGTGCCAGCAGCCCGAGTTCCGGGGGGTCCTACGAGCAGTACTTC. Encoded protein: CASSPSSGGSYEQYF.

The rearrangement uses TRBV5-6 and TRBJ1-1; 7 bases fit TRBD1. Germline V gene sequence: CDR1 SGHDT, CDR2 YYEEEE. V lost 4 bases and J lost 0; bases outside the gene matches: 3. This CDR3 is built from 14 residues. This CDR3 is CASSPGQMNTEAFF. Here the CDR3 DNA reads TGTGCCAGCAGCCCGGGACAGATGAACACTGAAGCTTTCTTT.

The chain employs TRBV18 and TRBJ1-4, with D perhaps TRBD1 (6 bases). The CDR3 is 18 amino acids. The germline V gene encodes CDR1 KGHSH and CDR2 LQKENI. V shed 6 bases and J shed 0 bases, with 20 bases lying between them. CDR3 residues: CASSPDSTVFATNEKLFF. CDR3 bases: TGTGCCAGCTCTCCGGACAGCACGGTATTTGCAACTAATGAAAAACTGTTTTTT.

The chain joins TRBV7-2 to TRBJ2-7; D is undetermined. The CDR3 has 13 residues. Germline V gene sequence: CDR1 SGHTA, CDR2 FQGNSA. V lost 2 bases to trimming and J lost 3 bases, with 8 bases between them. The DNA for the CDR3 is TGTGCCAGCAGCTTAAATACAGACTACGAGCAGTACTTC. Translation gives CASSLNTDYEQYF.

This rearrangement joins TRBV5-6 to TRBJ1-1, with a possible D match to TRBD1 (5 bases). CDR1 and CDR2 (germline): SGHDT, YYEEEE. The V end was cut by 2 bases, the J end by 1 base, with 9 bases between. The CDR3 runs 14 residues. CDR3 DNA: TGTGCCAGCAGCTTTTTAGGGGAGAACACTGAAGCTTTCTTT. It yields the protein CASSFLGENTEAFF.

CDR3 sequence (DNA): TGTGCCAGTAGTAGCAGAGGCCAAGAGACCCAGTACTTC. Protein: CASSSRGQETQYF. V gene TRBV19 combines with J gene TRBJ2-5; D not resolved. The CDR3 totals 13 residues. Trimming cost V 4 bases and J 1 base, with 7 bases left between them. In germline, CDR1 is LNHDA, CDR2 SQIVND (reference sequence).

The chain links TRBV19 to TRBJ2-3; possible D gene TRBD2, 5 bases. With 9 bases removed from V and 0 bases from J, the gap between germline ends came to 13 bases. The germline CDR1 and CDR2 sequences are LNHDA and SQIVND (reference sequence). The length of the CDR3 is 14 residues. Here the CDR3 reads CASASRHSTDTQYF. DNA of the CDR3: TGTGCCAGCGCTAGCAGACATAGCACAGATACGCAGTATTTT.

Turning to this clone: The junction departs from the called germline gene at one end, perhaps through a read error. The genes are TRBV5-5 and TRBJ2-7, with a possible D match to TRBD2 (6 bases). This CDR3 has 15 residues. The germline CDR1 and CDR2 sequences are SGHKS and YYEKEE (reference sequence). The CDR3 nucleotides are TGTTCCAGCAGCTCGGACGGACTATTCTCCTACGAGCAGTACTTC. Protein: CSSSSDGLFSYEQYF. The variable domain in full, with the rest retrieved from reference TRBV5-5 and TRBJ2-7, is DAGVTQSPTHLIKTRGQQVTLRCSPISGHKSVSWYQQVLGQGPQFIFQYYEKEERGRGNFPDRFSARQFPNYSSELNVNALLLGDSALYLCSSSSDGLFSYEQYFGPGTRLTVT.

This sequence joins TRBV6-1 and TRBJ1-6; D gene uncertain. This CDR3 contains 13 residues. Germline V CDR1 and CDR2: MNHNS, SASEGT. The V end was cut by 3 bases, the J end by 7 bases, with 7 bases between. In DNA, the CDR3 is TGTGCCAGCAGTGACGACCCCAATTCACCCCTCCACTTT. This gives the protein CASSDDPNSPLHF.

This sequence joins TRBV5-1 and TRBJ1-1; the D gene is possibly TRBD1 (6 bases). V shed 2 bases and J shed 1 base, with 12 bases lying between them. Germline loops: CDR1 SGHRS, CDR2 YFSETQ. CDR3 length equals 15 residues. The CDR3 DNA reads TGCGCCAGCAGCTTTTTACAGGGAACGAACACTGAAGCTTTCTTT. It encodes CASSFLQGTNTEAFF.